Following are 24 T cell receptor beta chains from one sample sequenced in a study of tumor and adjacent non-tumor tissue in lung cancer (dated by TCRdb to 2016 to 2019). Libraries were constructed by multiplex PCR. Reads for this sample came from an Illumina HiSeq 2500. Following protocols modified from ARM-PCR, the researchers constructed TCRbeta libraries through three rounds of nested PCR with primers (Table S4). In TCRdb, the public reads were trimmed at Q25 with fastp and aligned with MiXCR, with productive beta chains retained. Each entry merges the rows of one CDR3 protein and shows their most common DNA and genes. Across this sample there are 69,000 or so distinct CDR3 sequences, with around 73% seen only once. Roughly 28% of the sample is in the top ten clones. RNA was isolated from bulk, unsorted tissue, and RNA quality was assessed with a NanoDrop ND-1000 and an Agilent 2100. Sequencing was carried out using lung tumor tissue. Source of these receptors: a man aged 60-69 years with non-small cell lung cancer.

This clonotype was seen ten or more times. V is TRBV5-4 and J is TRBJ2-3; 10 bases agree with TRBD2. V trimming: 7 bases; J trimming: 6 bases; junction bases outside the gene matches: 11. Germline V lookup: CDR1 SGHNT, CDR2 YYREEE (reference sequence). The CDR3 has 15 residues. The CDR3 protein is CASVLKGLARDTQYF. Here the CDR3 DNA reads TGTGCCAGCGTCCTCAAGGGACTAGCGAGGGATACGCAGTATTTT.

Comments on this clonotype: Given a much more abundant clone one base away, this may be a read error. The conserved closing phenylalanine or tryptophan is absent in this CDR3, likely reflecting a read error. The chain links TRBV28 to TRBJ2-1, with D hard to call. Germline-derived CDR1 and CDR2 are MDHEN and SYDVKM. V lost 4 bases and J lost 0, with 16 bases in between. CDR3 length equals 17 residues. CDR3 amino acids: CASSSPLSRYSYNEQFL. CDR3 bases: TGTGCCAGCAGTTCCCCCCTAAGTAGATACTCCTACAATGAGCAGTTCCTC.

A remark on this clonotype: The conserved final phenylalanine or tryptophan is absent from the CDR3, which likely points to a read error. The chain couples TRBV6-1 to TRBJ2-5; perhaps TRBD2 as D (6 bases). V was clipped by 5 bases and J by 1 base, with 8 bases between them. The CDR3 is 13 residues long. Germline lookup yields CDR1 MNHNS and CDR2 SASEGT. CDR3 sequence (DNA): TGTGCCAGCAGTCGGGAGTTCCAAGAGACCCAGTACGTC. Amino acids: CASSREFQETQYV.

This clonotype appeared many times. This chain joins TRBV6-1 and TRBJ1-1; D may be TRBD1 (5 bases). The ends were cut back, 7 bases at V and 3 bases at J, with 9 bases in the middle. Germline V gives CDR1 MNHNS, CDR2 SASEGT. The length of the CDR3 is 12 residues. The CDR3 DNA follows: TGTGCCAGCACCTCAGGGTACACTGAAGCTTTCTTT. As protein: CASTSGYTEAFF.

This clonotype was counted between two and nine times. An end of the junction differs from the germline gene, which may be a read error. The J gene is TRBJ2-3, the V gene TRBV20-1; D is undetermined. CDR3 length: 11 residues. Germline V gene lookup returns CDR1 DFQATT and CDR2 SNEGSKA (reference sequence). The CDR3 loop reads CSALTTDKQYF. In DNA form, the CDR3 reads TGCAGTGCTTTGACCACAGATAAGCAGTATTTT.

This chain joins TRBV29-1 and TRBJ1-1; D is unclear. CDR1 SQVTM and CDR2 ANQGSEA come from the germline V gene. V lost 6 bases and J 7 bases, leaving 18 bases between the germline ends. The CDR3 is 13 residues long. The CDR3 spells CSVYTTTHIEAFF. The CDR3, as DNA: TGCAGCGTCTACACAACGACACACATTGAAGCTTTCTTT.

Regarding this clonotype: This clone may be a read error of a much larger clone one base away. The chain combines TRBV20-1 with TRBJ2-4; D unresolved. The germline V gene encodes CDR1 DFQATT and CDR2 SNEGSKA (reference sequence). The CDR3 extends over 12 amino acids. The CDR3 sequence: CNASGPENIQYF. CDR3 bases: TGCAATGCTAGTGGCCCGGAAAACATTCAGTACTTC.

In regard to this clonotype: One junction end does not reproduce the germline sequence, and a read error may be involved. The chain combines TRBV5-4 with TRBJ2-5; D is unclear. Germline CDR1 is SGHNT and CDR2 is YYREEE (reference sequence). CDR3 length: 15 residues. The CDR3 here is CASSLDHGRVETQYF. CDR3 in DNA: TGTGCAAGCAGCTTGGACCACGGAAGAGTAGAGACCCAGTACTTC.

CDR3 protein: CNARPVASVQETQYF. In DNA, the CDR3 is TGCAACGCTAGACCAGTAGCATCAGTCCAAGAGACCCAGTACTTC. This chain joins TRBV20-1 and TRBJ2-5; no clear D gene. CDR1 DFQATT and CDR2 SNEGSKA come from the germline V gene (reference sequence). The CDR3 is made up of 15 amino acids.

This clonotype was detected once. The chain links TRBV28 to TRBJ2-3; D possibly uses TRBD1 or TRBD2 (5 bases each). The V gene's germline CDR1 is MDHEN and CDR2 SYDVKM. Trimming removed 8 bases from V and 14 bases from J, with 26 bases in between. The CDR3 runs 14 residues. The CDR3 loop reads CASRRGDFTDKRYF. CDR3 bases: TGTGCCAGCCGAAGGGGAGATTTCACAGATAAGCGGTATTTT.

Worth noting for this clonotype: One junction end does not reproduce the germline sequence, and a read error may be involved. The V and J genes are TRBV6-2 or TRBV6-3 and TRBJ2-1; D is possibly TRBD2 (5 bases). The length of the CDR3 is 14 residues. CDR1 is MNHEY, CDR2 SVGEGT, per germline. CDR3 coding DNA: TGTGCCAGCAGTCGACGGGGTTCCTACAATGAGCACTTCTTC. Translation gives CASSRRGSYNEHFF.

With respect to this clonotype: At one end, the junction sequence differs from germline, possibly due to a read error. The chain carries TRBV6-1 and TRBJ2-6; D is tentatively TRBD1 or TRBD2 (5 bases each). Germline-derived CDR1 and CDR2 are MNHNS and SASEGT. This CDR3 has 15 amino acids. The CDR3 DNA reads as TGTGCCAGCAGAGACAGAGCCTCTGGGACCAATGTCCTGACTTTC. It yields the protein CASRDRASGTNVLTF.

Details on this clonotype: The junction does not match germline at one end; this may be a read error. The V and J genes are TRBV6-5 and TRBJ2-3, with a tentative D call TRBD1 (6 bases). The germline CDR1 and CDR2 sequences are MNHEY and SVGAGI. CDR3 length equals 13 residues. DNA for the CDR3: TGTACCAGCAGCCTAACAGGGTTCGATACGCAGTATTTT. Translated: CTSSLTGFDTQYF.

The sample holds many counts of this clonotype. The gene calls are TRBV6-1 and TRBJ1-4, with D hard to call. Germline lookup yields CDR1 MNHNS and CDR2 SASEGT. V was shortened by 8 bases and J by 1 base, with 8 bases between the two germline ends. This CDR3 has 13 residues. This CDR3 reads CASADGTNEKLFF. In DNA, the CDR3 is TGTGCCAGCGCGGATGGAACTAATGAAAAACTGTTTTTT.

Remarks on this clonotype: One end of the junction is discordant with germline, which a read error may explain. CDR3 loop: CGARERGRLAGSGELFF. CDR3 coding DNA: TGCGGTGCTAGAGAAAGAGGAAGGCTAGCGGGATCCGGGGAGCTGTTTTTT. This rearrangement joins TRBV20-1 to TRBJ2-2, with 9 bases matching TRBD2. CDR3 length: 17 residues. Germline CDR1 DFQATT, CDR2 SNEGSKA (reference sequence).

A word on this clonotype: As the CDR3 is not closed by the conserved phenylalanine or tryptophan, this likely results from a read error. It is unclear where the CDR3 begins or ends on the DNA, so no DNA is shown, and the CDR3 is as TCRdb lists it. The chain is built from TRBV12-3 or TRBV12-4 and TRBJ2-5; the table's D call, TRBD1, was not checked against the DNA. The CDR3 contains 13 residues when both ends are counted. The CDR3 loop reads CASSLSPQGTHYL.

To note about this clonotype: A junction boundary mismatches the germline segment, possibly from a read error. V is TRBV5-4 and J is TRBJ2-3, with a weak D call TRBD2 (5 bases). In germline, CDR1 is SGHNT, CDR2 YYREEE (reference sequence). The CDR3 spans 16 residues. As DNA, the CDR3 is TGTGTCAGCAACCATATCGAGTGGGAGCCGGGAGATACGCAGTATTTT. Translation gives CVSNHIEWEPGDTQYF.

About this clonotype: The junction and the germline gene differ at one end; a read error may be behind it. The chain joins TRBV28 to TRBJ1-1; no firm D call. The CDR3 is made up of 13 amino acids. Per germline, CDR1 MDHEN and CDR2 SYDVKM. The CDR3 DNA reads TGTGCCAGATGCCGGCGGAGGAACACTGAAGCTCTCTTT. Its protein is CARCRRRNTEALF.

CDR3 bases: TGTGCCAGCGGCAAAGCGCTGGGACAGAGATCCTACGATCAGTACTTC. It codes for CASGKALGQRSYDQYF. The V gene is TRBV21-1, the J gene TRBJ2-7; whether TRBD1, the table's D call, matches the DNA was not checked. TRBV21-1 has pseudogene status. The CDR3 loop spans 16 amino acids.

The chain carries TRBV12-3 or TRBV12-4 and TRBJ2-5, with D tentatively TRBD2 (6 bases). This CDR3 has 15 residues. V lost 5 bases and J 1 base, leaving 14 bases between the germline ends. The chain's CDR3 is CASSLASDFQETQYF. CDR3 DNA sequence: TGTGCCAGCAGTCTGGCTAGCGACTTCCAAGAGACCCAGTACTTC.

This clonotype appeared a few times. The missing conserved phenylalanine or tryptophan at the end of this CDR3 makes a read error likely. The V gene is TRBV5-1, the J gene TRBJ1-1, with D tentatively TRBD1 (5 bases). Germline V gene lookup returns CDR1 SGHRS and CDR2 YFSETQ. CDR3 length: 16 residues. Between the trimmed V and J ends, which lost 0 bases and 0 bases, there was a span of 12 bases. The CDR3 protein is CASSLGGANMNTEAFL. In DNA, the CDR3 is TGCGCCAGCAGCTTGGGAGGGGCCAATATGAACACTGAAGCTTTCTTG.

In regard to this clonotype: Compared with germline, one end of the junction differs, possibly owing to a read error. The chain links TRBV6-1 to TRBJ2-2, with D possibly matching TRBD1 (6 bases). This CDR3 region has 14 residues. CDR1 and CDR2 (germline): MNHNS, SASEGT. In DNA, the CDR3 is TGTGTCAGAAGAGGACAGCCTAACACAGGGGAGCTGTTTTTT. Protein sequence: CVRRGQPNTGELFF.

Of note for this clonotype: One junction end does not reproduce the germline sequence, and a read error may be involved. The CDR3 is CAISEHGTSGRDSEDNVLTF. In nucleotides, the CDR3 is TGTGCCATCAGTGAACATGGGACTAGTGGGAGGGACTCTGAGGACAACGTCCTGACCTTC. This chain links TRBV10-3 with TRBJ2-6, with TRBD2 matching 8 bases. Germline V lookup: CDR1 ENHRY, CDR2 SYGVKD. The CDR3 runs 20 residues.

This clonotype has a single count. The chain joins TRBV20-1 to TRBJ2-2, with TRBD2 matching 7 bases. This CDR3 is built from 13 residues. CDR1 and CDR2 (germline): DFQATT, SNEGSKA (reference sequence). V gave up 3 bases and J gave up 10 bases; unmatched junction bases: 8. CDR3 in DNA: TGCAGTGCTAGGTTTAGCGGGTCCGAGGAGCTGTTTTTT. Translated, it gives CSARFSGSEELFF.